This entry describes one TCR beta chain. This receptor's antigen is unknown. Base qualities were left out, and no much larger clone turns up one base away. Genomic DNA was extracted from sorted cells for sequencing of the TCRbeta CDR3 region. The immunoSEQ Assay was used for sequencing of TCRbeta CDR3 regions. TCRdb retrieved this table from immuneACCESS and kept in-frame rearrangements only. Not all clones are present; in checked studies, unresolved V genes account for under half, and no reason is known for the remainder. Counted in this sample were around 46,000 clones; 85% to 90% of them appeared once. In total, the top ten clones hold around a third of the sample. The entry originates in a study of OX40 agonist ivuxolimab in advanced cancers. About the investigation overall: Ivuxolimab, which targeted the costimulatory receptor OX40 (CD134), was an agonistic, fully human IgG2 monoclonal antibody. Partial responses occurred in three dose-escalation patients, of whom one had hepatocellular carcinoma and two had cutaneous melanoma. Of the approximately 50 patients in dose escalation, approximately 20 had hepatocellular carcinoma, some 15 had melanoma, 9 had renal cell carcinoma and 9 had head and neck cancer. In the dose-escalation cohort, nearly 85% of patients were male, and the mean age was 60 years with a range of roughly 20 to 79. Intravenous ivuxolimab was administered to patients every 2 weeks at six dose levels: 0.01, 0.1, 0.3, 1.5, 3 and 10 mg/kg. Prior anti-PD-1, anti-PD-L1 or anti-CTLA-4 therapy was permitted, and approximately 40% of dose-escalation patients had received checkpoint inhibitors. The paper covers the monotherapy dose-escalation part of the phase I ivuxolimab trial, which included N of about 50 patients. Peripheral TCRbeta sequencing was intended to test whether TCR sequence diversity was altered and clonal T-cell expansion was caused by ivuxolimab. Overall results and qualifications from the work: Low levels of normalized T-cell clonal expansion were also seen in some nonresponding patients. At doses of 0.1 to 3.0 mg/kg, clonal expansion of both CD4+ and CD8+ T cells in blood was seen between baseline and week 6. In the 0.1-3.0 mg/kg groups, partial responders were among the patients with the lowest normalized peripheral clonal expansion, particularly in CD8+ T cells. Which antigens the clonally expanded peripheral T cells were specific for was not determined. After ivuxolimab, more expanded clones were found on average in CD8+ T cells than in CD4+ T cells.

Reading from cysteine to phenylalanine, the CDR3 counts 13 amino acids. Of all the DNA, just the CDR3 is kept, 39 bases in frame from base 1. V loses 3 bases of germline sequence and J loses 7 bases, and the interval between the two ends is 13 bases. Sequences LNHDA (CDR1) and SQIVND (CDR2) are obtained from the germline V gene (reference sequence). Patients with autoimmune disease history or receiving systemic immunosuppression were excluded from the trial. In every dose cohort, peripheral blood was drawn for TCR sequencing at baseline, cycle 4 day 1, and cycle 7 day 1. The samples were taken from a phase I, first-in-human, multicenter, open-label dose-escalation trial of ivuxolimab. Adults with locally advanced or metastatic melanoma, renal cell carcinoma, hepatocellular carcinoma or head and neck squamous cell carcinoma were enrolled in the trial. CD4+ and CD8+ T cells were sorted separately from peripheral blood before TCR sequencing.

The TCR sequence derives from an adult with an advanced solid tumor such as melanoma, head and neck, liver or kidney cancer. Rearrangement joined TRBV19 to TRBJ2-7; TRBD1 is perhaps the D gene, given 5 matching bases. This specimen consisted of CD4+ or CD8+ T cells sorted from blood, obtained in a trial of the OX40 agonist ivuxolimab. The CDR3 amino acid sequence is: CASSMMAGREQYF. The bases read TGTGCCAGTAGTATGATGGCAGGGCGGGAGCAGTACTTC.